This TCR beta chain was captured by sequencing in a study of technical replicates of blood from a few donors. Only in-frame clones appear in the TCRdb table, and some are missing; sequencing was by immunoSEQ multiplex PCR. The table lists 65,000 to 80,000 clones, 85% to 95% of them singletons. This clone was detected only a few times. This CDR3 has 11 amino acids. Germline-derived CDR1 and CDR2 are DFQATT and SNEGSKA (reference sequence). Trimming stripped 3 bases from V and 3 bases from J, with 6 bases between. Sequenced material: T cells isolated from PBMCs. The chain is built from TRBV20-1 and TRBJ2-7; D is ambiguous. The clonotype comes from a human donor in good health. In DNA form, the CDR3 reads TGCAGTGCTAGCTACTTCTACGAGCAGTACTTC. Amino acid sequence: CSASYFYEQYF.